There are a few counts of the clone carrying this T cell receptor (beta chain). Other nucleotide sequences from this sample produce the same CDR3. This specimen belongs to a study of beta chain features in type 1 diabetes. Germline values: CDR1 SGHRS, CDR2 YFSETQ. This CDR3 is 13 amino acids long. V lost 5 bases and J 5 bases, leaving 10 bases between the germline ends. As every portion of the isolated RNA was reverse transcribed, the sequencing read expressed TCRB transcripts. Clones were sequenced by immunoSEQ multiplex PCR, and TCRdb holds only the in-frame ones, with some missing. The table has under 900,000 clones, roughly 15% seen once.

This chain uses TRBV5-1 with TRBJ1-4; D call uncertain. Source material: naive CD4+ T cells from blood. The receptor was derived from a woman aged 18-29 years in good health. CDR3 nucleotides: TGCGCCAGCAGGCCGGGGTTGAATGAAAAACTGTTTTTT. As protein: CASRPGLNEKLFF.